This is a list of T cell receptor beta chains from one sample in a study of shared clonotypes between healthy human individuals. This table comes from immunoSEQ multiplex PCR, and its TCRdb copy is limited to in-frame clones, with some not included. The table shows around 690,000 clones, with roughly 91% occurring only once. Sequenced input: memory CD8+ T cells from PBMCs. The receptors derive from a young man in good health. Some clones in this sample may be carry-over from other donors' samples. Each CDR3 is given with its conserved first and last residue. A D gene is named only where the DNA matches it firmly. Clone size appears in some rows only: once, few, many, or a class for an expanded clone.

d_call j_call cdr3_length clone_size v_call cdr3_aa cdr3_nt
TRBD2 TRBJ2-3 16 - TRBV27 CASSLQQLGGTDTQYF TGTGCCAGCAGTTTACAGCAGCTCGGGGGGACAGATACGCAGTATTTT
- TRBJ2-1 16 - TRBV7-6 CASSLVAEEPYNEQFF TGTGCCAGCAGCTTAGTAGCGGAGGAGCCTTACAATGAGCAGTTCTTC
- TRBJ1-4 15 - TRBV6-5 CASSYSTGGSEKLFF TGTGCCAGCAGTTACTCGACCGGGGGCAGTGAAAAACTGTTTTTT
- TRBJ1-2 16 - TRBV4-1 CASSQQDGTSFYGYTF TGCGCCAGCAGCCAACAAGACGGGACATCCTTCTATGGCTACACCTTC
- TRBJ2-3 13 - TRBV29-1 CSVEAGSTDTQYF TGCAGCGTTGAGGCGGGGAGCACAGATACGCAGTATTTT
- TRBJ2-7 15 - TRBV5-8 CASSLAFRPSYEQYF TGTGCCAGCAGCTTGGCATTTCGGCCTTCCTACGAGCAGTACTTC
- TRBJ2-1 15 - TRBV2 CASSEGGGPGDEQFF TGTGCCAGCAGTGAAGGGGGGGGCCCGGGAGATGAGCAGTTCTTC
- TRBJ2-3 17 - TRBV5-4 CASSLWGGSTTSDTQYF TGTGCCAGCAGCCTTTGGGGGGGCAGTACCACCTCGGATACGCAGTATTTT
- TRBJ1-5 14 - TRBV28 CASSLDSTNQPQHF TGTGCCAGCAGTTTGGACTCTACCAATCAGCCCCAGCATTTT
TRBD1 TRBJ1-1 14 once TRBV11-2 CASSGRTGGPEAFF TGTGCCAGCAGCGGGAGGACAGGGGGACCTGAAGCTTTCTTT
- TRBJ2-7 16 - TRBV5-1 CASSLEVGRSSYEQYF TGCGCCAGCAGCTTGGAAGTAGGGCGAAGCTCCTACGAGCAGTACTTC
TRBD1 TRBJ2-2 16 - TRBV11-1 CASSFPGTASTGELFF TGTGCCAGCAGCTTCCCCGGGACAGCTTCCACCGGGGAGCTGTTTTTT
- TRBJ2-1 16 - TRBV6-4 CASSDYSGAEYNEQFF TGTGCCAGCAGTGACTATTCAGGGGCAGAGTACAATGAGCAGTTCTTC
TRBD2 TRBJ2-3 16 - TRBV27 CASNSLASRRVDTQYF TGTGCCAGCAATTCACTAGCGTCCCGACGAGTGGATACGCAGTATTTT
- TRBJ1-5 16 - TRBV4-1 CASSQEASRARQPQHF TGCGCCAGCAGCCAAGAAGCGAGCAGGGCGAGGCAGCCCCAGCATTTT
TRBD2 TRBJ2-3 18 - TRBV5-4 CASSPGTSGRASTDTQYF TGTGCCAGCAGCCCTGGGACTAGCGGGAGGGCGAGCACAGATACGCAGTATTTT
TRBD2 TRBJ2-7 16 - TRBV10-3 CAISVVPSGNSYEQYF TGTGCCATCAGTGTGGTGCCTAGCGGGAACTCCTACGAGCAGTACTTC
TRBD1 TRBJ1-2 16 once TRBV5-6 CASSLAPQGARYGYTF TGTGCCAGCAGCTTGGCGCCACAGGGGGCGCGGTATGGCTACACCTTC
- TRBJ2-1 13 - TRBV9 CASEASIHNEQFF TGTGCCAGCGAGGCTAGCATCCACAATGAGCAGTTCTTC
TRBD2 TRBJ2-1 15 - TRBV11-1 CASSGGLAEYNEQFF TGTGCCAGCAGCGGAGGGCTAGCGGAATACAATGAGCAGTTCTTC
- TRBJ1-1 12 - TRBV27 CASSPGGTEAFF TGTGCCAGCAGTCCCGGGGGGACTGAAGCTTTCTTT
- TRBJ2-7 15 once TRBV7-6 CASSPEGYSPYEQYF TGTGCCAGCAGCCCAGAGGGGTATAGCCCCTACGAGCAGTACTTC
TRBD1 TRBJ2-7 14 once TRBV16 CASSQPGQGNEQYF TGTGCCAGCAGCCAACCGGGACAGGGCAACGAGCAGTACTTC
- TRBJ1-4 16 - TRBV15 CATSRDLQGANEKLFF TGTGCCACCAGCAGAGATCTCCAGGGTGCTAATGAAAAACTGTTTTTT
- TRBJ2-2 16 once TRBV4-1 CASSQEVTPGAGELFF TGCGCCAGCAGCCAAGAAGTGACCCCAGGGGCCGGGGAGCTGTTTTTT
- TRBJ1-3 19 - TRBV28 CASSSYYARISTSGNTIYF TGTGCCAGCAGTTCCTACTACGCCCGGATCAGTACCTCTGGAAACACCATATATTTT
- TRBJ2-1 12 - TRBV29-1 CSVQQGRNEQFF TGCAGCGTTCAGCAGGGTCGCAATGAGCAGTTCTTC
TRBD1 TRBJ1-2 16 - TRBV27 CASSFSQGEYNYGYTF TGTGCCAGCAGTTTTTCACAGGGGGAATACAACTATGGCTACACCTTC
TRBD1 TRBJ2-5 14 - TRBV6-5 CASTVGPRGETQYF TGTGCCAGCACCGTTGGACCCAGGGGGGAGACCCAGTACTTC
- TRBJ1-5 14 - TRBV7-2 CASSFGRSNQPQHF TGTGCCAGCAGCTTCGGCAGGAGCAATCAGCCCCAGCATTTT
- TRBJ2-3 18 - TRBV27 CASSFARAGATYTDTQYF TGTGCCAGCAGTTTCGCTCGGGCAGGCGCCACCTACACAGATACGCAGTATTTT
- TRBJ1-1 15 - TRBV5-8 CASSRLARLNTEAFF TGTGCCAGCAGCCGGCTCGCACGCTTGAACACTGAAGCTTTCTTT
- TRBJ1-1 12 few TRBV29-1 CSVESVSPEAFF TGCAGCGTTGAATCGGTTTCCCCTGAAGCTTTCTTT
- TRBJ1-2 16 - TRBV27 CASSLSNVGGRYGYTF TGTGCCAGCAGTTTGTCAAACGTAGGGGGTCGGTATGGCTACACCTTC
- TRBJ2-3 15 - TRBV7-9 CASSPPLTSPNTQYF TGTGCCAGCAGCCCGCCCTTGACATCCCCAAATACGCAGTATTTT
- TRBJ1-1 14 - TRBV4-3 CASSRTRGRTEAFF TGCGCCAGCAGCCGTACCAGGGGTAGGACTGAAGCTTTCTTT
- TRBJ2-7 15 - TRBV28 CASNLFRGRYYEQYF TGTGCCAGCAATTTATTTCGGGGCAGGTACTACGAGCAGTACTTC
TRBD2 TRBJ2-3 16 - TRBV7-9 CASSPGEAGASDTQYF TGTGCCAGCAGCCCTGGGGAAGCGGGAGCATCGGATACGCAGTATTTT
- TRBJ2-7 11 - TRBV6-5 CASSYSVEQYF TGTGCCAGCAGTTACTCGGTGGAGCAGTACTTC
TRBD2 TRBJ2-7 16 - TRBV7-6 CASSPSRTSGSYEQYF TGTGCCAGCAGCCCATCAAGGACTAGCGGCTCCTACGAGCAGTACTTC
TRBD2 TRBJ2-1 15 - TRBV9 CASGKGRGTYNEQFF TGTGCCAGCGGAAAGGGGCGGGGGACCTACAATGAGCAGTTCTTC
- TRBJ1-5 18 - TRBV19 CASSIIVADVLSNQPQHF TGTGCCAGTAGTATTATCGTCGCCGACGTCTTAAGCAATCAGCCCCAGCATTTT
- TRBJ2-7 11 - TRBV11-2 CASSQTHEQYF TGTGCCAGCAGCCAAACTCACGAGCAGTACTTC
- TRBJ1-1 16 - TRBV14 CASSPPSGHRDTEAFF TGTGCCAGCAGCCCTCCTTCGGGGCACAGGGACACTGAAGCTTTCTTT
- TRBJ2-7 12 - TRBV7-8 CASSPAANEQYF TGTGCCAGCAGCCCCGCAGCGAACGAGCAGTACTTC
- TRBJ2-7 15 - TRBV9 CASSPSWGLAYEQYF TGTGCCAGCAGCCCCTCTTGGGGCCTAGCCTACGAGCAGTACTTC
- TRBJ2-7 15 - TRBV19 CASSPPAEYPGEQYF TGTGCCAGTAGTCCCCCGGCTGAGTATCCGGGTGAGCAGTACTTC
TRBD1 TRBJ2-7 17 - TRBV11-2 CASSSRSRQGDAYEQYF TGTGCCAGCAGCTCACGAAGCCGACAGGGTGACGCCTACGAGCAGTACTTC
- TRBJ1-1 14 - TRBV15 CATSPMVEETEAFF TGTGCCACCAGCCCAATGGTCGAGGAGACTGAAGCTTTCTTT
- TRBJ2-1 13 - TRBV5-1 CASSATGGDEQFF TGCGCCAGCAGCGCAACAGGGGGGGACGAGCAGTTCTTC